Sequencing of this T cell receptor (beta chain) was carried out in a study of identifying expanded T cells in peripheral blood (dated by TCRdb to the late 2010s). A note on the overall study: Four technical replicates, made by sequencing separate aliquots from the same pool of genomic DNA, were compared pairwise.

During the collection period, no infections or other immune events were recorded for the healthy donors. Time-dependent variance in a beta-binomial model of T-cell clone differential abundance was calibrated using healthy-donor blood repertoires as a training cohort. There were about ten healthy donors in the training cohort, of whom 3 were female and 7 were male. Donor ages ranged from about 25 to 70 years, with an average of about 41 years. Whole blood was collected from each healthy donor at three time points spaced roughly two weeks apart and obtained from a commercial supplier. Genomic DNA was extracted from unsorted whole blood for immunosequencing. TCRbeta CDR3 regions were profiled with the immunoSEQ Assay using bias-controlled multiplex PCR amplification of genomic DNA. Processing in the source paper ran as follows. The absolute abundance of each unique TCRbeta CDR3 region was quantified after sequences were collapsed and filtered. Differential abundance was tested with a binomial (Fisher-equivalent) model and with a beta-binomial model adding time-dependent variance fitted from healthy donors. Clones with fewer than 5 combined templates were removed, and differential abundance was called for clones with a Benjamini-Hochberg FDR below 0.01. In the beta-binomial model, variance was expressed as a function of the total template count across the two samples, in the form v = (b*log(k)+a)^2. This immuneACCESS table, as held by TCRdb, lists in-frame sequences with V and J called but not all clones. Of the missing ones, under half trace to an unresolved V gene in checked studies; the others have no known cause. V, J and clone size are those of that table, while D and trimming were read from the DNA. Across this sample there are 70,000 to 95,000 clones, with roughly 90% seen only once. About 3.9% of the sample goes to the ten largest clones.

On this clone: The specificity of this receptor is unknown. No clone much larger than this one lies a single base away; base qualities are absent.

General findings and caveats noted by the study authors: Across all healthy-donor time intervals, the beta-binomial model significantly cut both the number of clones called differentially abundant and the false-positive rate. In all healthy donors, the variance in clone template counts between samples taken roughly 14 days apart rose significantly as total template count increased. It was expected by the authors that biological variance in healthy repertoires might increase further over much longer intervals, such as months to years. The binomial model flagged 0.95 to 1.5 differentially abundant clones between technical replicates but about 15 over roughly two weeks and 19 over around four weeks.

The trim is 0 bases for V and 8 bases for J, with a gap of 3 bases between the germline ends. From a lookup of the germline V gene (reference sequence), CDR1 and CDR2 are SGHNT and YYREEE. The CDR3 runs 12 amino acids, cysteine and phenylalanine included. Only CDR3 DNA remains: 36 bases, in frame from the first base. The chain couples TRBV5-4 to TRBJ1-6; the D gene identity is not certain. The sequenced material came from blood. This clonotype originated in a person between 18 and 75 years old in good health. The DNA sequence reads TGTGCCAGCAGCTTGGTTGATTCACCCCTCCACTTT. Translated, it reads CASSLVDSPLHF. Outside the CDR3, residues come from the reference TRBV5-4 and TRBJ1-6 proteins, so the full variable domain is: ETGVTQSPTHLIKTRGQQVTLRCSSQSGHNTVSWYQQALGQGPQFIFQYYREEENGRGNFPPRFSGLQFPNYSSELNVNALELDDSALYLCASSLVDSPLHFGNGTRLTVT.